Listed below are T cell receptor beta chains from one sample, sequenced in a study of blood T cell repertoires in COVID-19. Here immunoSEQ multiplex PCR was the method, and the copy in TCRdb shows in-frame clones only, minus some. The sample lists about 220,000 clones, approximately 80% seen once, with roughly 1.3% in the top ten. The specimen sequenced was PBMCs or T cells enriched from blood (not recorded which). These receptors were obtained from a woman in her 40s with acute COVID-19. Each CDR3 is given with its conserved first and last residue. D genes are given only for firm matches. Clone size is stated in some rows and not others, as once, few, many or a class when expanded.

J gene,D gene,clone size,V gene,CDR3 protein,CDR3 DNA
TRBJ1-2,-,-,TRBV4-2,CASSQDLESSGYTF,TGTGCCAGCAGCCAAGACCTAGAGTCATCCGGCTACACCTTC
TRBJ1-5,-,few,TRBV18,CASSPRGGNQPQHF,TGTGCCAGCTCGCCAAGGGGTGGCAATCAGCCCCAGCATTTT
TRBJ1-2,TRBD1,few,TRBV10-1,CASSGSRNRGRSYGYTF,TGCGCCAGCAGTGGTTCCAGAAACAGGGGGCGGAGCTATGGCTACACCTTC
TRBJ1-5,TRBD1,-,TRBV3-1/TRBV3-2,CASSPRQGNQPQHF,TGTGCCAGCAGCCCCCGACAGGGTAATCAGCCCCAGCATTTT
TRBJ2-3,TRBD1,-,TRBV2,CARQGDFSTDTQYF,TGTGCCAGACAGGGGGATTTTAGCACAGATACGCAGTATTTT
TRBJ1-2,-,few,TRBV6-1,CASSEVGMGGVSYGYTF,TGTGCCAGCAGTGAAGTCGGAATGGGCGGGGTTTCCTATGGCTACACCTTC
TRBJ2-7,-,-,TRBV10-3,CAIRNREGPYEQYF,TGTGCCATCAGAAACAGGGAGGGCCCCTACGAGCAGTACTTC
TRBJ1-1,TRBD1,-,TRBV19,CASSIDRGTEAFF,TGTGCCAGTAGTATCGACAGGGGCACTGAAGCTTTCTTT
TRBJ2-1,TRBD2,-,TRBV4-2,CASSRQTSGSIIEQFF,TGTGCCAGCAGCAGGCAGACTAGCGGGAGCATCATTGAGCAGTTCTTC
TRBJ2-2,-,-,TRBV29-1,CSVTGKATGELFF,TGCAGCGTGACGGGGAAAGCTACCGGGGAGCTGTTTTTT
TRBJ2-7,-,-,TRBV28,CASSPQHRAYEQYF,TGTGCCAGCAGCCCCCAACACCGGGCCTACGAGCAGTACTTC
TRBJ2-5,TRBD2,-,TRBV3-1/TRBV3-2,CASGTLAGAAGTQYF,TGTGCCAGCGGGACCCTAGCGGGGGCAGCGGGGACCCAGTACTTC
TRBJ2-5,TRBD2,-,TRBV7-6,CASSPGGSKEYF,TGTGCCAGCAGCCCCGGGGGGAGCAAAGAGTACTTC
TRBJ1-4,-,-,TRBV10-3,CAISESPGTNEKLFF,TGTGCCATCAGTGAGTCCCCGGGTACTAATGAAAAACTGTTTTTT
TRBJ1-2,TRBD1,-,TRBV6-5,CASSYSQGADGYTF,TGTGCCAGCAGTTACTCCCAGGGGGCGGATGGCTACACCTTC
TRBJ2-5,TRBD1,-,TRBV24-1,CATSDYGTVQETQYF,TGTGCCACCAGTGATTACGGGACAGTCCAAGAGACCCAGTACTTC
TRBJ2-5,-,once,TRBV15,CATSKGAAPQETQYF,TGTGCCACCAGCAAAGGAGCAGCACCCCAAGAGACCCAGTACTTC
TRBJ1-4,-,once,TRBV24-1,CATSRQGGDHEKLFF,TGTGCCACCAGTCGGCAGGGCGGAGACCATGAAAAACTGTTTTTT
TRBJ2-5,TRBD2,-,TRBV18,CASSPHATSPETQYF,TGTGCCAGCTCACCCCATGCGACTAGCCCAGAGACCCAGTACTTC
TRBJ2-7,-,few,TRBV29-1,CSVAPPGYEQYF,TGCAGCGTCGCGCCTCCGGGATACGAGCAGTACTTC
TRBJ2-7,TRBD2,-,TRBV6-6,CASSPGLAGPRSF,TGTGCCAGCAGTCCCGGACTAGCGGGGCCTAGAAGCTTC
TRBJ1-2,-,once,TRBV27,CASRLTTNYGYTF,TGTGCCAGCAGATTGACAACTAACTATGGCTACACCTTC
TRBJ2-1,-,-,TRBV7-2,CASSLVGGGSSYNEQFF,TGTGCCAGCAGCCTTGTTGGGGGGGGCAGTTCCTACAATGAGCAGTTCTTC
TRBJ2-5,TRBD2,few,TRBV2,CASSKGLAGPMAQYF,TGTGCCAGCAGCAAGGGACTAGCGGGCCCTATGGCCCAGTACTTC
TRBJ1-2,-,-,TRBV9,CASSVDRERYGYTF,TGTGCCAGCAGCGTAGACAGGGAGAGGTATGGCTACACCTTC
TRBJ1-3,-,-,TRBV2,CASSERSEVYGNTIYF,TGTGCCAGCAGTGAACGATCTGAGGTTTATGGAAACACCATATATTTT
TRBJ1-4,TRBD1,-,TRBV5-6,CASSLTGTGGEKLFF,TGTGCCAGCAGCTTGACCGGGACAGGGGGTGAAAAACTGTTTTTT
TRBJ2-5,-,-,TRBV5-6,CASRSRQKETQYF,TGTGCCAGCAGGTCGCGACAGAAAGAGACCCAGTACTTC
TRBJ2-5,-,-,TRBV24-1,CATSVGGRETQYF,TGTGCCACCAGTGTGGGGGGGCGGGAGACCCAGTACTTC
TRBJ1-1,TRBD1,-,TRBV27,CASSAAGTANTEAFF,TGTGCCAGCAGTGCAGCCGGGACAGCGAACACTGAAGCTTTCTTT
TRBJ2-3,TRBD1,-,TRBV9,CASSRGQETTDTQYF,TGTGCCAGCAGCCGGGGACAGGAGACAACAGATACGCAGTATTTT